The 23 T cell receptor beta chains below come from one sample, sequenced in a study of shared clonotypes between healthy human individuals. Sequenced by immunoSEQ multiplex PCR; TCRdb stores in-frame clones only, minus some. The sample consists of some 2,400,000 clones, approximately 96% of them appearing once. Material for sequencing was naive CD4+ T cells sorted from blood. The subset was: CD45RA+ positively selected. These receptors all come from a young man in good health.

The J gene is TRBJ1-1, the V gene TRBV18; D is perhaps TRBD1 (5 bases). In germline, CDR1 is KGHSH, CDR2 LQKENI. Deletions cut 2 bases from V and 7 bases from J, with 8 bases between. The CDR3 is made up of 12 amino acids. CDR3 in amino acids: CASSPIGDEAFF. In DNA form, the CDR3 reads TGTGCCAGCTCACCAATAGGGGATGAAGCTTTCTTT.

This chain uses TRBV6-1 with TRBJ2-7; the D gene could be TRBD1 or TRBD2 (5 bases each). V was cut by 6 bases and J by 12 bases, with 24 bases left in between. The CDR3 loop spans 14 amino acids. Germline V gene sequence: CDR1 MNHNS, CDR2 SASEGT. The CDR3 region has the DNA TGTGCCAGCAGGGAAACTGGGGGACGACAGTTTTCGTACTTC. Protein: CASRETGGRQFSYF.

Of note for this clone: Other DNA sequences in this specimen translate into the identical CDR3. The chain carries TRBV2 and TRBJ1-1, with D possibly matching TRBD1 (6 bases). Trimming took 6 bases from V and 1 from J, leaving 9 bases between them. The CDR3 extends over 13 amino acids. CDR1 and CDR2 from the germline V gene are SNHLY and FYNNEI. The DNA for the CDR3 is TGTGCCAGCAGCTGGACAGAGAACACTGAAGCTTTCTTT. This gives the protein CASSWTENTEAFF.

The chain employs TRBV19 and TRBJ1-1, with 7 bases identical to TRBD1. Per the germline V gene, CDR1 is LNHDA and CDR2 is SQIVND (reference sequence). The CDR3 is 15 amino acids. With V trimmed by 5 bases and J by 7 bases, 13 bases remained unmatched. The CDR3 coding sequence is TGTGCCAGTAGTCTATCCCGGGACAGCGTGCATGAAGCTTTCTTT. It translates to CASSLSRDSVHEAFF.

The genes are TRBV29-1 and TRBJ2-2, with TRBD1 matching 7 bases. Germline loops: CDR1 SQVTM, CDR2 ANQGSEA. J gave up 0 bases and V 7 bases, and 5 bases lay outside the gene matches. There are 14 residues in the CDR3. CDR3 DNA: TGCAGCGGGAGACAGGGATCGAACACCGGGGAGCTGTTTTTT. This codes for CSGRQGSNTGELFF.

This chain links TRBV2 with TRBJ2-7, with D maybe TRBD2 (5 bases). Trimming removed 8 bases from V and 0 bases from J, with 14 bases in between. There are 14 residues in the CDR3. The germline V gene has CDR1 SNHLY and CDR2 FYNNEI. DNA for the CDR3: TGTGCCAGCCTCCGGGATCTGCACTCCTACGAGCAGTACTTC. Translation gives CASLRDLHSYEQYF.

DNA for the CDR3: TGTGCCAGCAGCCCAGACAGAAATCAGCCCCAGCATTTT. Translated, it gives CASSPDRNQPQHF. The V gene is TRBV7-8, the J gene TRBJ1-5; tentative D call: TRBD1 (5 bases). Germline V gene lookup returns CDR1 SGHVS and CDR2 FQNEAQ. The CDR3 length is 13 residues. Trimming shortened V by 5 bases and J by 4 bases, and 9 bases separated the two germline ends.

The rearrangement uses TRBV18 and TRBJ2-7, with 7 bases lining up with TRBD2. Unmatched junction bases numbered 9, after V lost 3 bases and J lost 1 base. The length of the CDR3 is 16 residues. Per germline, CDR1 KGHSH and CDR2 LQKENI. CDR3 sequence: CASSPPQGGLSYEQYF. The CDR3 coding sequence is TGTGCCAGCTCACCTCCGCAGGGAGGGTTGTCCTACGAGCAGTACTTC.

This CDR3 reads CASSAQTVGYTF. CDR3 sequence (DNA): TGTGCCAGCAGTGCTCAGACAGTCGGCTACACCTTC. V usage is TRBV2 and J usage is TRBJ1-2; maybe TRBD1 (5 bases). The ends were cut back, 4 bases at V and 8 bases at J, with 11 bases in the middle. Per the germline V gene, CDR1 is SNHLY and CDR2 is FYNNEI. There are 12 residues in the CDR3.

The V call is TRBV6-5, the J call TRBJ1-2; 8 bases are a match to TRBD1. The germline V gene has CDR1 MNHEY and CDR2 SVGAGI. J was trimmed by 10 bases and V by 3 bases; bases with no gene match: 10. The CDR3 runs 14 residues. CDR3 residues: CASSYGLLTGDYTF. The CDR3, as DNA: TGTGCCAGCAGTTATGGCCTCCTGACAGGGGACTACACCTTC.

The chain links TRBV5-4 to TRBJ2-3; D gene unclear. This CDR3 is built from 14 residues. Trimming cost V 0 bases and J 0 bases, with 5 bases left between them. Germline V gives CDR1 SGHNT, CDR2 YYREEE (reference sequence). The CDR3 spells CASSLDVSTDTQYF. The DNA for the CDR3 is TGTGCCAGCAGCTTGGATGTCAGCACAGATACGCAGTATTTT.

The chain carries TRBV5-1 and TRBJ1-4; weak D call: TRBD1 (6 bases). This CDR3 has 16 amino acids. V lost 4 bases and J lost 8, with 21 bases in between. CDR1 and CDR2 from the germline V gene are SGHRS and YFSETQ. CDR3 coding DNA: TGCGCCAGCAGCCGCGGGGCAGGGGTACTAAACGAAAAACTGTTTTTT. It encodes CASSRGAGVLNEKLFF.

On this clone: The junction differs from germline at one of its ends, possibly a read error. The chain employs TRBV6-1 and TRBJ1-2, with 9 positions matching TRBD1. This CDR3 has 13 amino acids. Looked up from germline, CDR1 is MNHNS and CDR2 is SASEGT. The CDR3 loop is CASISGQGPFMSF. The CDR3 bases are TGTGCCAGCATTTCGGGACAGGGCCCCTTTATGTCCTTC.

The chain couples TRBV28 to TRBJ2-2; the D is unclear. The germline gives CDR1 MDHEN, CDR2 SYDVKM. V was pared by 3 bases and J by 6 bases, with 23 bases between. The CDR3 is 18 amino acids. CDR3 DNA: TGTGCCAGCAGTTTGGATGGACGCGTGTCCGTAAGTTCCGGGGAGCTGTTTTTT. It encodes CASSLDGRVSVSSGELFF. Complete variable domain (other parts from reference TRBV28 and TRBJ2-2): DVKVTQSSRYLVKRTGEKVFLECVQDMDHENMFWYRQDPGLGLRLIYFSYDVKMKEKGDIPEGYSVSREKKERFSLILESASTNQTSMYLCASSLDGRVSVSSGELFFGEGSRLTVL.

The gene calls are TRBV27 and TRBJ2-2, with 7 nucleotides matching TRBD2. The CDR3 is made up of 14 amino acids. The V segment lost 2 bases and the J segment 6 bases; nucleotides outside the gene matches: 3. The germline V gene has CDR1 MNHEY and CDR2 SMNVEV (reference sequence). CDR3 sequence reads: CASSLATSAGELFF. Written as DNA, the CDR3 is TGTGCCAGCAGTTTAGCCACTAGCGCCGGGGAGCTGTTTTTT.

J is TRBJ2-4 and V is TRBV5-1, with 7 bases aligning to TRBD1. The CDR3 covers 18 residues. V shed 0 bases and J 9 bases; nucleotides not matched to a gene: 18. Germline V gives CDR1 SGHRS, CDR2 YFSETQ. CDR3 residues: CASSLAETGVGGNGIQYF. The DNA of the CDR3 is TGCGCCAGCAGCTTGGCGGAAACAGGGGTAGGGGGTAACGGCATTCAGTACTTC.

The chain recombines TRBV9 with TRBJ1-2, with D perhaps matching TRBD1 (6 bases). Per the germline V gene, CDR1 is SGDLS and CDR2 is YYNGEE. V shed 0 bases and J shed 4 bases, with 19 bases lying between them. This CDR3 spans 17 amino acids. CDR3 sequence: CASSVEGTGTPSYGYTF. For the CDR3, the DNA is TGTGCCAGCAGCGTAGAGGGTACCGGGACACCATCCTATGGCTACACCTTC. The whole variable domain, remainder taken from reference TRBV9 and TRBJ1-2, is DSGVTQTPKHLITATGQRVTLRCSPRSGDLSVYWYQQSLDQGLQFLIQYYNGEERAKGNILERFSAQQFPDLHSELNLSSLELGDSALYFCASSVEGTGTPSYGYTFGSGTRLTVV.

The J gene is TRBJ1-1, the V gene TRBV19; D uncertain. V was clipped by 7 bases and J by 2 bases, with 14 bases between them. Germline V CDR1 and CDR2: LNHDA, SQIVND (reference sequence). CDR3 length: 14 amino acids. The CDR3 reads CASTKLQGNTEAFF. CDR3 in DNA: TGTGCCAGTACCAAACTACAAGGAAACACTGAAGCTTTCTTT.

J is TRBJ1-2 and V is TRBV27; TRBD1 might be the D (6 bases). Per germline, CDR1 MNHEY and CDR2 SMNVEV (reference sequence). The CDR3 consists of 14 residues. Deletions cut 2 bases from V and 4 bases from J, with 11 bases between. The DNA for the CDR3 is TGTGCCAGCAGTTTAAAGGGGGAAAGCTATGGCTACACCTTC. Its translation: CASSLKGESYGYTF.

This sequence joins TRBV7-2 and TRBJ1-1, with D unclear. This CDR3 is built from 15 residues. The V gene's germline CDR1 is SGHTA and CDR2 FQGNSA. V lost 5 bases to trimming and J lost 5 bases, with 18 bases between them. CDR3 bases: TGTGCCAGCAGCCGGGTGGGTATAGGGAATACTGAAGCTTTCTTT. It is translated as CASSRVGIGNTEAFF.

V is TRBV6-1 and J is TRBJ1-5; 8 nucleotides agree with TRBD1. Germline-derived CDR1 and CDR2 are MNHNS and SASEGT. Trimming cost V 8 bases and J 2 bases; bases outside gene matches: 2. The CDR3 totals 13 residues. The CDR3 loop reads CASLTGGNQPQHF. CDR3 nucleotides: TGTGCCAGCCTGACAGGGGGCAATCAGCCCCAGCATTTT.

The rearrangement links TRBV10-3 to TRBJ2-2; no reliable D call. Deletions cut 6 bases from V and 6 bases from J, with 8 bases between. This CDR3 spans 12 amino acids. CDR1 is ENHRY, CDR2 SYGVKD, per germline. The CDR3: CAIRVEAGELFF. The CDR3 DNA reads TGTGCCATCAGGGTCGAGGCCGGGGAGCTGTTTTTT.

V usage is TRBV6-5 and J usage is TRBJ2-7; D remains unclear. V dropped 10 bases and J dropped 5 bases, with 12 bases sitting between them. CDR3 length equals 11 residues. The V gene's germline CDR1 is MNHEY and CDR2 SVGAGI. The CDR3, as DNA: TGTGCCACTACGATTGGCAACGAGCAGTACTTC. It is translated as CATTIGNEQYF.